This T cell receptor beta chain came from a study of T cells after yellow fever vaccination. The V and J ends lost 2 bases and 0 bases, in that order; junction bases with no gene match: 10. This CDR3 region has 17 residues. Germline CDR1 DFQATT, CDR2 SNEGSKA (reference sequence). TCRdb re-analysed the 5' RACE reads in MiXCR, keeping a single row per CDR3 protein. Of 300,000 to 400,000 distinct CDR3 sequences listed, about 11% are singletons. The sequenced sample was CD4+ T cells sorted from PBMCs, obtained 45 days after the yellow fever booster vaccination. This sequence joins TRBV20-1 and TRBJ2-1; 7 bases are a match to TRBD2. This receptor was obtained from a man younger than 35 who received the YFV17D yellow fever vaccine. The CDR3 region is CSARPTAGAGSYNEQFF. Here the CDR3 DNA reads TGCAGTGCTAGACCCACCGCGGGAGCGGGCTCCTACAATGAGCAGTTCTTC.